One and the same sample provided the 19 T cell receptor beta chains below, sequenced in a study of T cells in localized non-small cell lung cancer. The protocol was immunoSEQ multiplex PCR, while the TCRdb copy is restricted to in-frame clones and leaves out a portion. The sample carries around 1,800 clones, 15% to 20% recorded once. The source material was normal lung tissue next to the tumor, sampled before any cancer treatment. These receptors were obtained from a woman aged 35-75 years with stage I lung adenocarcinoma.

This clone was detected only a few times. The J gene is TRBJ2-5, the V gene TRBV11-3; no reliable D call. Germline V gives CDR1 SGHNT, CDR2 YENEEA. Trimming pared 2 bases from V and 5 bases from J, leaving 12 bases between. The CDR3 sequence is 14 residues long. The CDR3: CASSLSALSETQYF. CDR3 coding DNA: TGTGCCAGCAGCTTATCGGCCTTAAGTGAGACCCAGTACTTC.

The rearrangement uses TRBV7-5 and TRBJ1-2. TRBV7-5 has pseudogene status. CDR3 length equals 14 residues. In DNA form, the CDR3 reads TGTGCCAGCAGCTTAGGGACGGAGATCTTAGGCTACACCTTC. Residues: CASSLGTEILGYTF.

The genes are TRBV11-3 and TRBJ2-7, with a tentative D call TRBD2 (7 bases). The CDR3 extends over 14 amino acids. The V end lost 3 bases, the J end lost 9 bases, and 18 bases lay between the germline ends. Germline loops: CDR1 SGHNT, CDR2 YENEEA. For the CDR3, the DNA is TGTGCCAGCAGCTTGGGGGGGGACATCCAATCGCAGTACTTC. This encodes CASSLGGDIQSQYF.

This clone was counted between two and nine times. CDR3 DNA: TGTGCCTGCCTCGACCCCTCCGGGCCATACAATGAGCAGTTCTTC. This codes for CACLDPSGPYNEQFF. The gene calls are TRBV6-8 and TRBJ2-1, with unresolved D. The CDR3 is 15 amino acids. CDR1 is MNHGY, CDR2 SAAAGT, per germline. V shed 11 bases and J shed 4 bases, with 21 bases lying between them.

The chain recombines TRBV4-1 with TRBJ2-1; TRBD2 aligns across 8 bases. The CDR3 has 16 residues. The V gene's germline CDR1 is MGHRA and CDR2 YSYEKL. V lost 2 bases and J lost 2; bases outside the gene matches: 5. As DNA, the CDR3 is TGCGCCAGCAGCCAACCGGGACTAGGGGCCTACAATGAGCAGTTCTTC. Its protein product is CASSQPGLGAYNEQFF.

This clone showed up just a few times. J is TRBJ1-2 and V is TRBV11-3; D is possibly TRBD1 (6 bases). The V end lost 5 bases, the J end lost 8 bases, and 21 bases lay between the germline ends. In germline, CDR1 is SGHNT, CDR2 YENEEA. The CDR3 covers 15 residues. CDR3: CASSQSPEGEPGYTF. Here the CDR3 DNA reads TGTGCCAGCAGCCAATCCCCCGAGGGGGAGCCCGGCTACACCTTC.

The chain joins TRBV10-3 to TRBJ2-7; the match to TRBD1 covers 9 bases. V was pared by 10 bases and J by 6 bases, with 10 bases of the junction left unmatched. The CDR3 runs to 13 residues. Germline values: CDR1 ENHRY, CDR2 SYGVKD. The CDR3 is CATSPGQGSEQYF. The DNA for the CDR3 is TGTGCCACCTCGCCGGGACAGGGCTCCGAGCAGTACTTC.

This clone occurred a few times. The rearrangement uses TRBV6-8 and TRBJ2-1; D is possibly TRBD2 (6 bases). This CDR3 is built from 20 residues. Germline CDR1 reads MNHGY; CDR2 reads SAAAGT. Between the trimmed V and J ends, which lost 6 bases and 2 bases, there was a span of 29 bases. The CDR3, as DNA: TGTGCCAGCAGCCGACCCCTTTCGCTAGGACCGGGGGATACCTACAATGAGCAGTTCTTC. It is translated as CASSRPLSLGPGDTYNEQFF.

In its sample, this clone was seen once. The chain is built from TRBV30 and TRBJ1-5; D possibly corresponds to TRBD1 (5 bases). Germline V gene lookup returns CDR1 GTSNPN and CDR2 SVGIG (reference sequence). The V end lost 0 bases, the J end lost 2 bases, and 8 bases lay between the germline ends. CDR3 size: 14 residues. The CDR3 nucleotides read TGTGCCTGGAGTGTACAACAGGGCAATCAGCCCCAGCATTTT. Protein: CAWSVQQGNQPQHF.

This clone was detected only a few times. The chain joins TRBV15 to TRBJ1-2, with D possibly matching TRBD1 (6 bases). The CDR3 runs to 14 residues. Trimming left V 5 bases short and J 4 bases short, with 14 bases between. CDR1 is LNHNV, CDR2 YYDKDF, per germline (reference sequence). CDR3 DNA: TGTGCCACCAGCGATACCGGGACAACCTATGGCTACACCTTC. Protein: CATSDTGTTYGYTF.

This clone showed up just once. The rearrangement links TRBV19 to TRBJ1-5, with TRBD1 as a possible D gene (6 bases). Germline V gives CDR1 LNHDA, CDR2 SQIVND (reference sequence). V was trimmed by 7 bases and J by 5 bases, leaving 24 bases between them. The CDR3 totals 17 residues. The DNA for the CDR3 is TGTGCCAGTACCAAGAGGGGGGCAGGGGTGGGCGATCAGCCCCAGCATTTT. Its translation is CASTKRGAGVGDQPQHF.

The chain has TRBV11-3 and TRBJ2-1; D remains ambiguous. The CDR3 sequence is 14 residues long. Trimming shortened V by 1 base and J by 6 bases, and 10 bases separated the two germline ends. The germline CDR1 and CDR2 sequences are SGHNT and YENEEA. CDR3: CASSLVPSTNEQFF. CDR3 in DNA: TGTGCCAGCAGCTTAGTTCCCTCCACCAATGAGCAGTTCTTC.

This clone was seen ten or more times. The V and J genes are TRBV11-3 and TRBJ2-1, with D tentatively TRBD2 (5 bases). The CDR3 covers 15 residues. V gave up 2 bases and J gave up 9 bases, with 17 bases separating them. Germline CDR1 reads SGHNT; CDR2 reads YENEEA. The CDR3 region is CASSLTAGAHGEQFF. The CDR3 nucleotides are TGTGCCAGCAGCTTAACGGCGGGCGCCCACGGTGAGCAGTTCTTC.

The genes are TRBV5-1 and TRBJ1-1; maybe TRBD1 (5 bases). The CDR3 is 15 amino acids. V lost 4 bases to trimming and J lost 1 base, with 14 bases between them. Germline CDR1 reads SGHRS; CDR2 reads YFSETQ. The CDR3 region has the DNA TGCGCCAGCAGCCCGTGGGGCAAGAAGAACACTGAAGCTTTCTTT. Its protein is CASSPWGKKNTEAFF.

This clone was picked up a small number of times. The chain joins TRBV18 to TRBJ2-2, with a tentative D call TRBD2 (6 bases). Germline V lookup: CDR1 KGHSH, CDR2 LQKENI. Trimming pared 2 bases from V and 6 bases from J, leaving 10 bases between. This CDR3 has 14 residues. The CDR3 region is CASSPSQRAGELFF. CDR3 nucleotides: TGTGCCAGCTCACCAAGCCAGCGGGCCGGGGAGCTGTTTTTT.

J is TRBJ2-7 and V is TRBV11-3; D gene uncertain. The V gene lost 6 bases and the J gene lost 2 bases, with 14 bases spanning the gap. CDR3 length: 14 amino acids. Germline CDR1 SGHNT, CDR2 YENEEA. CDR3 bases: TGTGCCAGCAGTTCCGAGCCTTCCCCCTACGAGCAGTACTTC. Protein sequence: CASSSEPSPYEQYF. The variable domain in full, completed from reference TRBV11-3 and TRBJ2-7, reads EAGVVQSPRYKIIEKKQPVAFWCNPISGHNTLYWYLQNLGQGPELLIRYENEEAVDDSQLPKDRFSAERLKGVDSTLKIQPAELGDSAVYLCASSSEPSPYEQYFGPGTRLTVT.

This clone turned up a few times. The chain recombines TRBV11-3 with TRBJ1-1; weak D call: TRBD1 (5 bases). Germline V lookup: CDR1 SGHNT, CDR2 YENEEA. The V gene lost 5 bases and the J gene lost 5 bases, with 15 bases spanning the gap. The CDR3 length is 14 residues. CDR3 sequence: CASSQPGGETEAFF. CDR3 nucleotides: TGTGCCAGCAGCCAACCGGGAGGGGAAACTGAAGCTTTCTTT.

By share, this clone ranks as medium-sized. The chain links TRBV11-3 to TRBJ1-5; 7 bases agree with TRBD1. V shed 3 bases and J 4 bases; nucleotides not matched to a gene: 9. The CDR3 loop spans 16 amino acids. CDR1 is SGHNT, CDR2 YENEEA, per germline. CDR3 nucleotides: TGTGCCAGCAGCTTCTCAGGGGGTGCCTCAAATCAGCCCCAGCATTTT. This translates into CASSFSGGASNQPQHF.

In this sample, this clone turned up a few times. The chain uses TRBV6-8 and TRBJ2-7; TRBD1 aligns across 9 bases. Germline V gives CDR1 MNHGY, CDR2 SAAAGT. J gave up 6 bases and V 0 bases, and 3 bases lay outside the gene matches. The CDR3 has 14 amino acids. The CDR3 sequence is CASSYSTGGPEQYF. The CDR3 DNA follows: TGTGCCAGCAGTTACTCGACAGGGGGGCCCGAGCAGTACTTC.